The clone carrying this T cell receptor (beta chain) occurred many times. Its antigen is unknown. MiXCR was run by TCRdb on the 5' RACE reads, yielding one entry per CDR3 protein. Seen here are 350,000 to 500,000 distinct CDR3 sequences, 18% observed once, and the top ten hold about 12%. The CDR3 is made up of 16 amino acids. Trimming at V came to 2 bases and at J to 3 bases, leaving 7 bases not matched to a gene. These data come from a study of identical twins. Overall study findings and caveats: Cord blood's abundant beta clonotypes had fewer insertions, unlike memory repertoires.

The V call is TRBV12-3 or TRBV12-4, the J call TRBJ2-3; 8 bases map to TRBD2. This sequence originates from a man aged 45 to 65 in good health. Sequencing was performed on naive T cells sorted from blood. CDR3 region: CASSLRPAGATDTQYF. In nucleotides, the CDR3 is TGTGCCAGCAGTTTACGGCCAGCGGGAGCAACAGATACGCAGTATTTT.